Following are 3 T cell receptor beta chains from one sample sequenced in a study of blood T cells in healthy people across ages. The second PCR ran about 6 to 12 cycles with a sample-barcoded 5' primer and J-beta primers. In TCRdb, the 5' RACE reads were re-called with MiXCR into one record per CDR3 protein. The data hold 850,000 to 950,000 distinct CDR3 sequences, with around 28% observed a single time. The source material was blood. These receptors were collected from an elderly woman in good health.

This clonotype showed up just a few times. The chain recombines TRBV29-1 with TRBJ1-2; no clear D. In germline, CDR1 is SQVTM, CDR2 ANQGSEA. The ends were cut back, 2 bases at V and 2 bases at J, with 9 bases in the middle. This CDR3 contains 13 residues. The CDR3 region has the DNA TGCAGCGTTGAAAAGGGTTTAAACTATGGCTACACCTTC. This gives the protein CSVEKGLNYGYTF.

The CDR3 here is CASSPGSYNEKLFF. In DNA form, the CDR3 reads TGTGCCAGCAGCCCGGGTTCCTATAATGAAAAACTGTTTTTT. V is TRBV2 and J is TRBJ1-4; D unclear. Germline V gene sequence: CDR1 SNHLY, CDR2 FYNNEI. Trimming took off 6 bases at V and 4 bases at J, with 12 bases between the two ends. The CDR3 loop spans 14 amino acids. Supplemented by reference TRBV2 and TRBJ1-4, the full variable domain reads EPEVTQTPSHQVTQMGQEVILRCVPISNHLYFYWYRQILGQKVEFLVSFYNNEISEKSEIFDDQFSVERPDGSNFTLKIRSTKLEDSAMYFCASSPGSYNEKLFFGSGTQLSVL.

The V gene is TRBV20-1, the J gene TRBJ1-4; D uncertain. Germline-derived CDR1 and CDR2 are DFQATT and SNEGSKA (reference sequence). The CDR3 totals 14 residues. The V end was cut by 5 bases, the J end by 5 bases, with 15 bases between. CDR3 DNA: TGCAGTGCTGGCCGCGGGATATTCAATGAAAAACTGTTTTTT. Residues: CSAGRGIFNEKLFF.